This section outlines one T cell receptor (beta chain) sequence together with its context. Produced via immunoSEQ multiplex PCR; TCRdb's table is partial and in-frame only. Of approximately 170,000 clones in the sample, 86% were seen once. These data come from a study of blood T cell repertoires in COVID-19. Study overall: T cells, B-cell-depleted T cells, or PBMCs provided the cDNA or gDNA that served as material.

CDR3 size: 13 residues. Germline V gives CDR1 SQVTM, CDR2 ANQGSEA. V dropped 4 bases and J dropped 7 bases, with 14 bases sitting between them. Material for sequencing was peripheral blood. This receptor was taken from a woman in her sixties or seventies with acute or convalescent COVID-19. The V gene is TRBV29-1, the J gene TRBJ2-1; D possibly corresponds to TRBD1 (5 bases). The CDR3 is CSVGQGRRNEQFF. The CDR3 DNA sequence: TGCAGCGTTGGGCAGGGTCGACGTAATGAGCAGTTCTTC.